This TCR beta chain derives from a study of T cells in localized non-small cell lung cancer. In the case of this clone: What it binds is unknown.

CDR3 length: 13 residues. The V end was cut by 6 bases, the J end by 7 bases, with 16 bases between. Looked up from germline, CDR1 is SQVTM and CDR2 is ANQGSEA. This table comes from immunoSEQ multiplex PCR, and its TCRdb copy is limited to in-frame clones, with some not included. Of approximately 41,000 clones detected, about 91% appear once; the ten largest clones hold 10% to 13%. Study-level findings and limits: Greater T cell density in blood accompanied longer overall survival. Sequencing covered just one tumor region, so heterogeneity cannot be ruled out. In adjacent lung appeared a median 57 of the top 100 tumor clones. Measurement of T cell clonality placed uninvolved adjacent lung highest, above the level in tumor.

The rearrangement joins TRBV29-1 to TRBJ2-1, with D possibly TRBD1 on 6 matching bases. The TCR was taken from a woman between 35 and 75 years old with stage II lung adenocarcinoma. The starting material was PBMCs, obtained before any cancer treatment. CDR3 sequence reads: CSVAWTVGNEQFF. In nucleotides, the CDR3 is TGCAGCGTCGCTTGGACAGTAGGGAATGAGCAGTTCTTC.